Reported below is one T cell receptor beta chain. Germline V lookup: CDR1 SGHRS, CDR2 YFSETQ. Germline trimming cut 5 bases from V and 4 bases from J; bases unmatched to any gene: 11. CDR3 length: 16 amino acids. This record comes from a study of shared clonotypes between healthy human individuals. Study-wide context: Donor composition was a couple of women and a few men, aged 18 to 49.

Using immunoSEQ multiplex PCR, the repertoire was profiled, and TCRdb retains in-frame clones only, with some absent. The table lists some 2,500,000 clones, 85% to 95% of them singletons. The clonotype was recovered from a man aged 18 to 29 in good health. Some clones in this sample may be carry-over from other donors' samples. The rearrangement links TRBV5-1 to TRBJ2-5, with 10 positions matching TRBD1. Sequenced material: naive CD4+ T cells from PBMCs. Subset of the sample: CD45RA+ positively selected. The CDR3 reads CASSDRGTGEGETQYF. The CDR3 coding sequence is TGCGCCAGCAGTGACCGAGGGACAGGGGAGGGAGAGACCCAGTACTTC.